This record looks at one T cell receptor beta chain sequence and its context. What it binds is not known. The data were taken from a study of T cells in Graves' hyperthyroidism and ophthalmopathy. Study-level results: Blood also showed most of the thyroid clonotypes that were expanded above 0.001.

Amplified TCR beta CDR3 regions derived from RNA transcripts. An initial round of RT-PCR targeting the TCR CDR3 relied on the HTBI primer set. Via MiXCR, TCRdb re-called the multiplex PCR reads, giving one row per CDR3 protein. This table holds around 50,000 distinct CDR3 sequences, under 50% found once. Germline-derived CDR1 and CDR2 are SGHTA and FQGTGA. CDR3 length equals 16 residues. V gave up 0 bases and J gave up 8 bases, with 17 bases separating them. The sequenced sample consisted of blood. The chain uses TRBV7-3 and TRBJ2-4, with D tentatively TRBD1 (8 bases). This TCR derives from a woman in her forties or fifties with Graves' ophthalmopathy. The CDR3 reads CASSLTPTGAGDIQYF. CDR3 DNA: TGTGCCAGCAGCTTAACGCCGACAGGGGCGGGAGACATTCAGTACTTC.